This T cell receptor beta chain was retrieved from a study of PD-L1 blockade in urothelial cancer. Described time point: peripheral blood 6 weeks after treatment start. This clone showed up just once. Some clones are missing from TCRdb's copy, which holds only in-frame ones; the method was immunoSEQ multiplex PCR. The sample consists of approximately 93,000 clones, 70% to 90% of them appearing once. Material: PBMCs, obtained around atezolizumab (anti-PD-L1) treatment. The clonotype comes from a man in his sixties or seventies with urothelial cancer.

The CDR3 loop is CASSIGRGEKLFF. CDR3 in DNA: TGTGCCAGTAGTATAGGGAGAGGTGAAAAACTGTTTTTT. The chain employs TRBV19 and TRBJ1-4; D gene unclear. CDR3 size: 13 residues. The germline V gene encodes CDR1 LNHDA and CDR2 SQIVND (reference sequence). V was trimmed by 1 base and J by 7 bases, leaving 7 bases between them.